This T cell receptor beta chain was profiled in a study of control samples from healthy donors and cancer patients. TCRdb keeps only in-frame clones here, not all; method: immunoSEQ multiplex PCR. The sample has about 200,000 clones; about 90% are singletons. Germline loops: CDR1 LNHDA, CDR2 SQIVND (reference sequence). V shed 2 bases and J shed 4 bases, with 11 bases lying between them. This CDR3 contains 14 residues. This TCR derives from a man in his thirties or forties in good health. This chain connects TRBV19 to TRBJ1-2; D possibly corresponds to TRBD1 (5 bases). Sequencing was done on a sample of blood. The CDR3: CASSIYGGGYGYTF. DNA of the CDR3: TGTGCCAGTAGTATATACGGGGGTGGCTATGGCTACACCTTC.